This TCR beta chain originates from a study of blood T cell repertoires in COVID-19. Across the whole study: Donors in the United States, Italy and Spain gave samples during acute or convalescent COVID-19.

The CDR3 contains 16 residues. The ends lost 5 bases at V and 2 bases at J; junction bases unmatched: 10. Germline assignment: CDR1 LNHDA and CDR2 SQIVND (reference sequence). In the study's own analysis: Amplified reference gene primers provided the basis for estimating nucleated cell counts. The assay was immunoSEQ multiplex PCR, and TCRdb's table has in-frame clones only and misses some. That table gives V, J and clone size, and the DNA gave D and trimming. This sample yields around 170,000 clones, of which around 82% are seen a single time; roughly 14% belongs to the top ten. The sequence came from a man between 18 and 29 years old with active or convalescent COVID-19. The chain carries TRBV19 and TRBJ1-1; 8 nucleotides line up with TRBD1. The sample comprised peripheral blood. The CDR3 protein is CASSLPGGASNTEAFF. The CDR3 DNA reads TGTGCCAGTAGTCTCCCAGGGGGCGCCTCTAACACTGAAGCTTTCTTT.